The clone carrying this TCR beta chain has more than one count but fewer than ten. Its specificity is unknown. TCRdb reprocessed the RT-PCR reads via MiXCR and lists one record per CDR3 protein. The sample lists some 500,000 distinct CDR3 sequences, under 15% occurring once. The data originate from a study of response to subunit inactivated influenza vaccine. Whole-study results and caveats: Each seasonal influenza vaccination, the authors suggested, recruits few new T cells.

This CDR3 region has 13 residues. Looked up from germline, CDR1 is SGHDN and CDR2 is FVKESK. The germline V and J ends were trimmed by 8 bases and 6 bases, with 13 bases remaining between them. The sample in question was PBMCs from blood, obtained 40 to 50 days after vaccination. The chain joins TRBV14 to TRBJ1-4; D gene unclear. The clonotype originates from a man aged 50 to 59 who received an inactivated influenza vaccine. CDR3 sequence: CASARGTDEKLFF. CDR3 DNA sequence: TGTGCCAGCGCCCGGGGAACAGATGAAAAACTGTTTTTT.